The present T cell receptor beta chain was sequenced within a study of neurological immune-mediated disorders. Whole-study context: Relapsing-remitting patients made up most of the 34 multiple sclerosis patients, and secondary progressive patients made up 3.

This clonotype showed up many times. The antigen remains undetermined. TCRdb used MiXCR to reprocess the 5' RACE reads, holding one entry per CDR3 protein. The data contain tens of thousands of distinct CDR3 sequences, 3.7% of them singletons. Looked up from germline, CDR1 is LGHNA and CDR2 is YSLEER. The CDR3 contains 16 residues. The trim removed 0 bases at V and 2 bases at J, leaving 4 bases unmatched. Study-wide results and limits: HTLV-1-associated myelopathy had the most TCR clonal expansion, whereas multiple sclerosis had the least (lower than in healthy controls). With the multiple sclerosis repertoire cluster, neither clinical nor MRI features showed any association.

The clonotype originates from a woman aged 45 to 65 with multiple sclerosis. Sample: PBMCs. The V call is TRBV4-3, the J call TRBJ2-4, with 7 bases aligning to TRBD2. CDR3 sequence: CASSQDRGVSKNIQYF. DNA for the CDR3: TGCGCCAGCAGCCAAGATCGGGGGGTTTCCAAAAACATTCAGTACTTC.